A selection of T cell receptor beta chains follows, all from one sample in a study of blood T cell repertoires in COVID-19. Sequenced by immunoSEQ multiplex PCR; TCRdb stores in-frame clones only, minus some. The sample yields about 200,000 clones, approximately 85% seen once. The specimen sequenced was peripheral blood. These TCRs come from a woman aged 80 or over with COVID-19, enrolled during active disease. The CDR3 runs from the conserved cysteine through the conserved F or W. D genes are given only for firm matches. Part of the rows lack a size; the others show once, few, many or a class for expanded clones.

V gene	D gene	J gene	clone size	CDR3 DNA	CDR3 protein
TRBV5-1	NA	TRBJ2-3	NA	TGCGCCAGCAGCTTCGAGAACACAGATACGCAGTATTTT	CASSFENTDTQYF
TRBV28	NA	TRBJ1-3	NA	TGTGCCAGCAGTCTGGCATGGCAGTCCTCTGGAAACACCATATATTTT	CASSLAWQSSGNTIYF
TRBV2	NA	TRBJ2-5	NA	TGTGCCAGCAATTGGGAGACTCAAGAGACCCAGTACTTC	CASNWETQETQYF
TRBV6-5	TRBD1	TRBJ1-4	NA	TGTGCCAGCCGGGACAGGACAACTAATGAAAAACTGTTTTTT	CASRDRTTNEKLFF
TRBV19	NA	TRBJ1-6	few	TGTGCCAGTGGCCAGCCAGGGTACAATTCACCCCTCCACTTT	CASGQPGYNSPLHF
TRBV27	NA	TRBJ2-1	NA	TGTGCCAGCAGTTTGATGGGGAGCTCCTACAATGAGCAGTTCTTC	CASSLMGSSYNEQFF
TRBV30	TRBD1	TRBJ1-1	NA	TGTGCCTGGAGTATCAGGGGGTTTGGGAACACTGAAGCTTTCTTT	CAWSIRGFGNTEAFF
TRBV5-1	TRBD1	TRBJ1-4	once	TGCGCCAGCAGCACCACAGGGGATCGAACTAATGAAAAACTGTTTTTT	CASSTTGDRTNEKLFF
TRBV7-9	NA	TRBJ2-2	few	TGTGCCAGCAGCTCCAAATCAGGGGTCGACACCGGGGAGCTGTTTTTT	CASSSKSGVDTGELFF
TRBV14	NA	TRBJ2-3	NA	TGTGCCAGCAGCCTAAGTCAGGGGATTACGCAGTATTTT	CASSLSQGITQYF
TRBV7-2	TRBD2	TRBJ2-5	NA	TGTGCCAGCAGCTTAGTCCTAGCGGGAGGGGGGCGAGAGACCCAGTACTTC	CASSLVLAGGGRETQYF
TRBV9	NA	TRBJ2-2	NA	TGTGCCAGCAGCGTAGTGGGCCCGGTGGCCGGGGAGCTGTTTTTT	CASSVVGPVAGELFF
TRBV20-1	TRBD1	TRBJ2-7	NA	TGCAGTGCACAGGGGATCCACGAGCAGTACTTC	CSAQGIHEQYF
TRBV7-2	TRBD1	TRBJ2-3	NA	TGTGCCAGCAGTTATACCGGGACAGCCAGCACAGATACGCAGTATTTT	CASSYTGTASTDTQYF
TRBV6-5	TRBD1	TRBJ1-4	NA	TGTGCCAGCAGTCAGACAGGGAGTAATGAAAAACTGTTTTTT	CASSQTGSNEKLFF
TRBV29-1	NA	TRBJ2-7	NA	TGCAGCGTAGGGGACTCCTACGAGCAGTACTTC	CSVGDSYEQYF
TRBV7-9	NA	TRBJ1-1	few	TGTGCCAGCAGCTATCCACAAGTAGTTACAGCCCCTGAAGCTTTCTTT	CASSYPQVVTAPEAFF
TRBV28	TRBD2	TRBJ2-2	NA	TGTGCCAGCAGTTTATCCGGACTAGGGAACACCGGGGAGCTGTTTTTT	CASSLSGLGNTGELFF
TRBV7-2	NA	TRBJ2-7	once	TGTGCCAGCAGCATTACACGGGGGGCACTAGCTGGATTTACCTACGAGCAGTACTTC	CASSITRGALAGFTYEQYF
TRBV27	TRBD2	TRBJ2-5	NA	TGTGCCAGCAGTACTATTACTATAGGGACTAGCGGGAGCGAGACCCAGTACTTC	CASSTITIGTSGSETQYF
TRBV6-5	NA	TRBJ1-1	NA	TGTGCCAGCAGTTACTCGAGACAGCCGCCTGAAGCTTTCTTT	CASSYSRQPPEAFF
TRBV20-1	NA	TRBJ1-1	NA	TGCAGTGCTAGTCGAACCGGGAACACTGAAGCTTTCTTT	CSASRTGNTEAFF
TRBV9	NA	TRBJ2-7	NA	TGTGCCAGCAGGTCAAAACTAGCTGTCTCCTACGAGCAGTACTTC	CASRSKLAVSYEQYF
TRBV3-1/TRBV3-2	TRBD1	TRBJ1-5	NA	TGTGCCAGCAGCCAAGGGTTTAACAGGGGGAATCAGCCCCAGCATTTT	CASSQGFNRGNQPQHF
TRBV5-6	NA	TRBJ1-5	once	TGTGCCAGCAGCTTGGGGCAGGGTACGAAAAATCAGCCCCAGCATTTT	CASSLGQGTKNQPQHF
TRBV30	NA	TRBJ1-1	NA	TGTGCCTGGAGGGAGGCCTCGTTCTGGACTGAAGCTTTCTTT	CAWREASFWTEAFF
TRBV27	TRBD2	TRBJ2-3	once	TGTGCCAGCAGTTTATCGCTGCTAGCGGGACAGAGGTCAAATACGCAGTATTTT	CASSLSLLAGQRSNTQYF
TRBV29-1	NA	TRBJ2-5	NA	TGCAGCGTTGGTGGTGGCGGACTCCAAGAGACCCAGTACTTC	CSVGGGGLQETQYF